The 13 T cell receptor beta chains below were found in one sample sequenced in a study of T-cell reconstitution after alpha-beta-depleted transplantation in children. Unique molecular identifiers were used to barcode this TCRbeta library. TCRdb analysed the PCR reads with MiXCR anew, one entry per CDR3 protein. This sample has over 85,000 distinct CDR3 sequences; about a tenth occur once, and the top ten carry about 7.3%. The source was PBMCs from the stem cell graft donor, collected from the stem cell graft. The source is a human donor who donated a stem cell graft to a child with acute lymphoblastic leukemia.

This clonotype has ten or more counts. This chain connects TRBV15 to TRBJ2-2, with D tentatively TRBD1 (5 bases). Germline assignment: CDR1 LNHNV and CDR2 YYDKDF (reference sequence). V dropped 0 bases and J dropped 8 bases, with 13 bases sitting between them. The CDR3 covers 15 residues. As DNA, the CDR3 is TGTGCCACCAGCAGAGATAGGCAGGGCCAAGGGGAGCTGTTTTTT. It is translated as CATSRDRQGQGELFF.

At least ten counts were recorded for this clonotype. CDR3 sequence reads: CASSFGERVTEAFF. CDR3 in DNA: TGCGCCAGCAGCTTTGGAGAACGGGTCACTGAAGCTTTCTTT. This rearrangement joins TRBV5-1 to TRBJ1-1; no clear D. Trimming stripped 2 bases from V and 4 bases from J, with 12 bases between. CDR1 is SGHRS and CDR2 is YFSETQ in the germline V gene. This CDR3 is built from 14 residues.

This clonotype appeared many times. V is TRBV12-3 or TRBV12-4 and J is TRBJ2-2; 8 nucleotides match TRBD1. Trimming removed 6 bases from V and 6 bases from J; junction bases left unmatched: 15. This CDR3 contains 17 residues. Here the CDR3 DNA reads TGTGCCAGCAGGGACGAGGACAGGGATTACAGAGCCGGGGAGCTGTTTTTT. This gives the protein CASRDEDRDYRAGELFF.

This clonotype came up many times. The V call is TRBV7-2, the J call TRBJ2-1, with D possibly TRBD2 on 6 matching bases. There are 15 residues in the CDR3. Trimming took 5 bases from V and 8 from J, leaving 19 bases between them. Germline V gives CDR1 SGHTA, CDR2 FQGNSA. For the CDR3, the DNA is TGTGCCAGCAGCCTGGCCAGTGGATGGGGGGATGAGCAGTTCTTC. It is translated as CASSLASGWGDEQFF.

This clonotype was counted at least ten times. The chain couples TRBV18 to TRBJ1-6; no clear D. This CDR3 has 14 amino acids. Germline lookup yields CDR1 KGHSH and CDR2 LQKENI. The V end was cut by 3 bases, the J end by 3 bases, with 6 bases between. The CDR3 loop is CASSPGYYNSPLHF. The CDR3 bases are TGTGCCAGCTCACCGGGATACTATAATTCACCCCTCCACTTT. The full variable domain, rest sourced from reference TRBV18 and TRBJ1-6, is NAGVMQNPRHLVRRRGQEARLRCSPMKGHSHVYWYRQLPEEGLKFMVYLQKENIIDESGMPKERFSAEFPKEGPSILRIQQVVRGDSAAYFCASSPGYYNSPLHFGNGTRLTVT.

This clonotype was detected many times. The chain combines TRBV20-1 with TRBJ1-2; D call uncertain. This CDR3 has 12 amino acids. Germline V gene data show CDR1 as DFQATT and CDR2 as SNEGSKA (reference sequence). V gave up 5 bases and J gave up 5 bases, with 12 bases separating them. CDR3 sequence: CSAAPTPYGYTF. The DNA for the CDR3 is TGCAGTGCTGCCCCGACACCATATGGCTACACCTTC.

This clonotype was observed a handful of times. Being one base from a much bigger clone, this may be a read error. The chain couples TRBV20-1 to TRBJ2-3, with 9 bases aligning to TRBD1. CDR3 length equals 17 residues. CDR1 and CDR2 (germline): DFQATT, SNEGSKA (reference sequence). The CDR3 region is CCARGQGSGATTDTQYF. The CDR3 DNA follows: TGCTGTGCTAGGGGACAGGGAAGTGGGGCCACCACAGATACGCAGTATTTT.

Ten or more counts support this clonotype. The V gene is TRBV5-5, the J gene TRBJ1-1, with 7 nucleotides matching TRBD1. V shed 5 bases and J 2 bases; nucleotides not matched to a gene: 12. Germline values: CDR1 SGHKS, CDR2 YYEKEE (reference sequence). CDR3 length equals 16 residues. CDR3 loop: CASSPAPQGFNTEAFF. In DNA, the CDR3 is TGTGCCAGCAGTCCGGCACCACAGGGGTTTAACACTGAAGCTTTCTTT. The full variable domain, rest sourced from reference TRBV5-5 and TRBJ1-1, is DAGVTQSPTHLIKTRGQQVTLRCSPISGHKSVSWYQQVLGQGPQFIFQYYEKEERGRGNFPDRFSARQFPNYSSELNVNALLLGDSALYLCASSPAPQGFNTEAFFGQGTRLTVV.

This clonotype was seen at least ten times. CDR3 in amino acids: CASTPLQALRTEAFF. CDR3 bases: TGTGCCAGTACCCCGCTGCAGGCTCTCAGGACTGAAGCTTTCTTT. V gene TRBV19 combines with J gene TRBJ1-1, with D hard to call. CDR1 and CDR2 (germline): LNHDA, SQIVND (reference sequence). V was pared by 7 bases and J by 5 bases, with 20 bases between. CDR3 length: 15 amino acids.

A single count supports this clonotype. Because the CDR3 is missing its conserved closing phenylalanine or tryptophan, this is likely a read error. The limits of the CDR3 on the DNA are not certain, so only TCRdb's listed CDR3 is given. The chain combines TRBV7-9 with TRBJ1-1; no DNA check was done on the table's D call, TRBD1. Germline V lookup: CDR1 SEHNR, CDR2 FQNEAQ (reference sequence). The CDR3 length equals 10 residues, ends included. CDR3 region: CASSFQGPEA.

This clonotype was seen a single time. The chain employs TRBV19 and TRBJ2-1, with 11 bases aligning to TRBD2. Trimming at V came to 5 bases and at J to 0 bases, leaving 15 bases not matched to a gene. The CDR3 contains 20 residues. Germline V gives CDR1 LNHDA, CDR2 SQIVND (reference sequence). CDR3 DNA sequence: TGTGCCAGTAGTCTCCGACTAGCGGGACCGGACAGACTCTCCTACAATGAGCAGTTCTTC. This codes for CASSLRLAGPDRLSYNEQFF.

This clonotype came up many times. The chain has TRBV6-5 and TRBJ2-1; 9 nucleotides line up with TRBD2. V dropped 6 bases and J dropped 3; count of bases not matched to a gene: 9. This CDR3 region has 16 residues. CDR1 and CDR2 from the germline V gene are MNHEY and SVGAGI. The CDR3 nucleotides read TGTGCCAGCAGCCCCGTTAGCGGGAGCTTCTACAATGAGCAGTTCTTC. As protein: CASSPVSGSFYNEQFF.

This clonotype was seen many times. The chain employs TRBV29-1 and TRBJ2-7; no clear D. CDR3 length equals 12 residues. Germline V gene lookup returns CDR1 SQVTM and CDR2 ANQGSEA. The V end lost 4 bases, the J end lost 4 bases, and 11 bases lay between the germline ends. The CDR3 loop reads CSVGVSLYEQYF. The CDR3 bases are TGCAGCGTTGGAGTCAGCCTTTACGAGCAGTACTTC.